This is a list of T cell receptor beta chains from one sample in a study of a mutant IDH1 vaccine in newly diagnosed glioma. No antigen has been assigned to these receptors. Repertoires were generated with immunoSEQ multiplex PCR, while TCRdb's copy carries only in-frame clones and drops some. The table includes tens of thousands of clones, around 80% detected once. The sequencing used PBMCs, collected from a glioma patient whose treatment included an IDH1 peptide vaccine. All receptors derive from a man aged 40-50 years with glioma. The CDR3 runs from the conserved cysteine through the conserved F or W. Each record gives: J gene, clone size, V gene, D gene, CDR3 protein, CDR3 DNA. The D gene is left open where the match is weak. The size entry is marked missing in some rows and otherwise reads once, few, many or a size class.

>TRBJ1-2|.|TRBV19|.
CASSFGRQQGYTF
TGTGCCAGTAGTTTCGGCAGACAACAAGGCTACACCTTC
>TRBJ2-5|.|TRBV5-4|.
CASSSMDSSQETQYF
TGTGCCAGCAGCTCAATGGACAGCTCGCAAGAGACCCAGTACTTC
>TRBJ2-1|.|TRBV6-1|TRBD2
CASRTSGNYNEQFF
TGTGCCAGCAGGACTAGCGGGAACTACAATGAGCAGTTCTTC
>TRBJ2-2|once|TRBV9|.
CASRTNLYTGELFF
TGTGCCAGCAGGACCAACTTATACACCGGGGAGCTGTTTTTT
>TRBJ2-7|.|TRBV28|TRBD1
CASSPGQGANHEQYF
TGTGCCAGCAGTCCTGGACAGGGGGCAAACCACGAGCAGTACTTC
>TRBJ2-2|once|TRBV19|.
CASSIPGGRTGELFF
TGTGCCAGTAGTATACCCGGGGGCAGGACCGGGGAGCTGTTTTTT
>TRBJ2-5|.|TRBV5-1|.
CASSLYRVETQYF
TGCGCCAGCAGCTTGTACAGAGTGGAGACCCAGTACTTC
>TRBJ2-1|.|TRBV28|TRBD1
CASKGGGEPSNEQFF
TGTGCCAGCAAAGGGGGCGGAGAGCCATCGAATGAGCAGTTCTTC
>TRBJ2-3|.|TRBV7-7|.
CASSPTPTDTQYF
TGTGCCAGCAGCCCGACTCCCACAGATACGCAGTATTTT
>TRBJ1-6|.|TRBV27|.
CASSQDYNSPLHF
TGTGCCAGCAGTCAGGATTATAATTCACCCCTCCACTTT
>TRBJ1-4|.|TRBV27|.
CASSQGNTNEKLFF
TGTGCCAGCAGTCAGGGAAATACTAATGAAAAACTGTTTTTT
>TRBJ1-6|.|TRBV6-1|.
CASSVTHEGGNSPLHF
TGTGCCAGCAGTGTTACCCACGAGGGAGGGAATTCACCCCTCCACTTT
>TRBJ2-1|.|TRBV6-4|.
CASSDWAGGKTEQFF
TGTGCCAGCAGTGACTGGGCTGGGGGGAAGACTGAGCAGTTCTTC
>TRBJ2-6|once|TRBV7-9|.
CASSITESGANVLTF
TGTGCCAGCAGCATAACGGAGTCTGGGGCCAACGTCCTGACTTTC
>TRBJ2-2|.|TRBV7-2|TRBD1
CASSNTGAGTGELFF
TGTGCCAGCAGCAATACAGGGGCGGGCACCGGGGAGCTGTTTTTT
>TRBJ2-5|.|TRBV11-2|.
CASSLHPGRETQYF
TGTGCCAGCAGCTTACACCCGGGTCGCGAGACCCAGTACTTC
>TRBJ1-5|few|TRBV7-2|TRBD1
CASSRDSNNQPQHF
TGTGCCAGCAGCCGGGACAGTAACAATCAGCCCCAGCATTTT
>TRBJ2-5|.|TRBV5-4|TRBD2
CASSEYREAETQYF
TGTGCCAGCAGCGAATACCGGGAGGCGGAGACCCAGTACTTC
>TRBJ2-3|once|TRBV4-3|.
CASSQVWRGRSDTQYF
TGCGCCAGCAGCCAAGTGTGGCGGGGGCGGTCAGATACGCAGTATTTT
>TRBJ2-3|once|TRBV11-2|.
CASSLGGLNTDTQYF
TGTGCCAGCAGCTTAGGTGGACTAAACACAGATACGCAGTATTTT
>TRBJ2-7|.|TRBV15|TRBD2
CATSRGTSGPYEQYF
TGTGCCACCAGCAGAGGGACTAGCGGACCCTACGAGCAGTACTTC
>TRBJ2-7|.|TRBV29-1|TRBD2
CSVFTSGKGHEQYF
TGCAGCGTCTTCACTAGCGGGAAAGGTCACGAGCAGTACTTC
>TRBJ1-2|.|TRBV29-1|TRBD1
CSGGERAGGYEGYTF
TGCAGCGGGGGAGAGCGGGCAGGGGGTTACGAAGGCTACACCTTC
>TRBJ2-5|.|TRBV11-3|.
CASSIRLVETQYF
TGTGCCAGCAGCATTCGCCTGGTGGAGACCCAGTACTTC
>TRBJ1-2|.|TRBV9|.
CASSVGVGQYNYGYTF
TGTGCCAGCAGCGTAGGAGTGGGACAATACAACTATGGCTACACCTTC
>TRBJ2-1|few|TRBV19|TRBD2
CASSTPGTSGRAAEQFF
TGTGCCAGTAGTACCCCCGGGACTAGCGGGAGGGCAGCTGAGCAGTTCTTC
>TRBJ2-5|.|TRBV18|.
CASSPPNRQAETQYF
TGTGCCAGCTCACCACCGAACAGACAAGCGGAGACCCAGTACTTC
>TRBJ2-1|.|TRBV19|.
CASSVMGGGALNEQFF
TGTGCCAGTAGTGTTATGGGTGGCGGGGCCCTCAATGAGCAGTTCTTC
>TRBJ1-2|.|TRBV7-9|.
CASSRTGGYTF
TGTGCCAGCAGCAGGACCGGGGGCTACACCTTC
>TRBJ2-3|.|TRBV6-1|.
CASTLRGADTQYF
TGTGCCAGCACCCTCCGCGGGGCAGATACGCAGTATTTT
>TRBJ1-3|.|TRBV10-3|.
CAISEGGNTIYF
TGTGCCATCAGTGAGGGGGGAAACACCATATATTTT
>TRBJ1-2|.|TRBV7-2|TRBD1
CASSQDRDGYTF
TGTGCCAGCAGCCAGGACAGGGATGGCTACACCTTC
>TRBJ1-4|.|TRBV7-9|.
CASSLGAGPNEKLFF
TGTGCCAGCAGCTTAGGGGCGGGACCAAATGAAAAACTGTTTTTT
>TRBJ2-2|.|TRBV6-4|.
CASSISRDTGELFF
TGTGCCAGCAGCATCTCCCGGGACACCGGGGAGCTGTTTTTT
>TRBJ2-3|.|TRBV9|.
CAGKKIRTDTQYF
TGTGCCGGAAAGAAGATTCGCACAGATACGCAGTATTTT
>TRBJ2-1|once|TRBV6-5|.
CASSDGTRQFF
TGTGCCAGCAGCGACGGGACAAGGCAGTTCTTC
>TRBJ2-2|.|TRBV11-2|.
CASSRWTGNTGELFF
TGTGCCAGCAGCCGCTGGACGGGGAACACCGGGGAGCTGTTTTTT
>TRBJ2-3|.|TRBV27|TRBD2
CASRPTSGDKGDTQYF
TGTGCCAGCAGACCGACTAGCGGGGACAAAGGAGATACGCAGTATTTT
>TRBJ2-7|.|TRBV6-1|TRBD2
CASTYGLARSYEQYF
TGTGCCAGCACCTATGGACTAGCACGATCCTACGAGCAGTACTTC
>TRBJ2-6|.|TRBV15|.
CATRPTSGANVLTF
TGTGCCACCAGGCCCACCTCTGGGGCCAACGTCCTGACTTTC
>TRBJ1-1|.|TRBV6-1|TRBD1
CASTYMTGLDTEAFF
TGTGCCAGCACCTACATGACAGGGCTCGACACTGAAGCTTTCTTT